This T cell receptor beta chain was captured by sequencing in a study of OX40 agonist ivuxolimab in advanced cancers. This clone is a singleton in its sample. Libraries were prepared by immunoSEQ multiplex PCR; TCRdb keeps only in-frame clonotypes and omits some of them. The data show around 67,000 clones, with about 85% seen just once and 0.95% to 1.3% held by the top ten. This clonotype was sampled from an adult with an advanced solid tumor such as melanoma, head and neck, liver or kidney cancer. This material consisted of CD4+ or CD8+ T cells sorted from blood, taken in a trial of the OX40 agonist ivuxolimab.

The CDR3 spells CASSTRTSSTYNEQFF. The CDR3 region has the DNA TGTGCCAGCAGCACCCGGACTAGCAGTACCTACAATGAGCAGTTCTTC. This rearrangement joins TRBV7-2 to TRBJ2-1; 8 bases map to TRBD2. The trim removed 5 bases at V and 2 bases at J, leaving 8 bases unmatched. Germline V gene data show CDR1 as SGHTA and CDR2 as FQGNSA. CDR3 length: 16 residues.